Listed here are 14 T cell receptor beta chains from one sample, sequenced in a study of blood T cell repertoires in COVID-19. Assay used: immunoSEQ multiplex PCR; TCRdb lists only in-frame clones, some missing. The sample lists 200,000 to 250,000 clones, 90% occurring once. The sample taken for sequencing was PBMCs or T cells enriched from blood (not recorded which). The origin of the receptors is a man aged 25 to 40 who had been exposed to COVID-19.

The CDR3 here is CSAPRAVEAFF. In DNA form, the CDR3 reads TGCAGTGCCCCTCGTGCGGTTGAAGCTTTCTTT. V usage is TRBV20-1 and J usage is TRBJ1-1, with D uncertain. Germline CDR1 is DFQATT and CDR2 is SNEGSKA (reference sequence). V was cut by 6 bases and J by 7 bases, with 12 bases left in between. CDR3 length: 11 amino acids.

This chain connects TRBV10-1 to TRBJ2-3; 7 bases agree with TRBD2. Germline CDR1 is WNHNN and CDR2 is SYGVQD (reference sequence). The CDR3 is 15 residues long. The ends lost 6 bases at V and 0 bases at J; junction bases unmatched: 6. The chain's CDR3 is CASRGGGASTDTQYF. CDR3 coding DNA: TGCGCCAGCAGGGGCGGGGGAGCTAGCACAGATACGCAGTATTTT.

The chain recombines TRBV19 with TRBJ1-4; no reliable D call. V lost 4 bases and J 5 bases, leaving 8 bases between the germline ends. The CDR3 totals 13 residues. The germline CDR1 and CDR2 sequences are LNHDA and SQIVND (reference sequence). The CDR3 sequence is CASSTRSNEKLFF. CDR3 nucleotides: TGTGCCAGTAGTACGAGATCGAATGAAAAACTGTTTTTT.

The V and J genes are TRBV18 and TRBJ1-6; D is perhaps TRBD1 (5 bases). Trimming stripped 3 bases from V and 10 bases from J, with 19 bases between. In germline, CDR1 is KGHSH, CDR2 LQKENI. The length of the CDR3 is 16 residues. In nucleotides, the CDR3 is TGTGCCAGCTCACCTCGAGGACCCAGGGTAGGCTCACCCCTCCACTTT. It is translated as CASSPRGPRVGSPLHF.

The V gene is TRBV5-1, the J gene TRBJ1-6; a possible D gene is TRBD1 (6 bases). The CDR3 is made up of 15 amino acids. Germline CDR1 reads SGHRS; CDR2 reads YFSETQ. The V gene lost 0 bases and the J gene lost 8 bases, with 12 bases spanning the gap. The CDR3 DNA follows: TGCGCCAGCAGCTTGGCCGGACAGATCTATTCACCCCTCCACTTT. This codes for CASSLAGQIYSPLHF.

The chain has TRBV3-1 (or the pseudogene TRBV3-2) and TRBJ2-2; D is possibly TRBD2 (5 bases). Trimming removed 2 bases from V and 4 bases from J, with 14 bases in between. Germline V gene lookup returns CDR1 LGHDT and CDR2 YNNKEL (reference sequence). This CDR3 has 16 residues. The CDR3 spells CASSQPPVASTGELFF. The DNA for the CDR3 is TGTGCCAGCAGCCAACCCCCGGTAGCGTCCACCGGGGAGCTGTTTTTT.

This rearrangement joins TRBV4-1 to TRBJ1-1; D unresolved. This CDR3 has 17 residues. The V gene lost 4 bases and the J gene lost 2 bases, with 20 bases spanning the gap. Germline V gives CDR1 MGHRA, CDR2 YSYEKL. The CDR3 spells CASSLALQLFGNTEAFF. In DNA form, the CDR3 reads TGCGCCAGCAGCCTAGCTCTCCAGTTGTTCGGTAACACTGAAGCTTTCTTT.

This sequence joins TRBV15 and TRBJ2-7, with 9 nucleotides matching TRBD2. Per the germline V gene, CDR1 is LNHNV and CDR2 is YYDKDF (reference sequence). The CDR3 runs to 16 residues. The ends lost 4 bases at V and 0 bases at J; junction bases unmatched: 7. The CDR3 DNA reads TGTGCCACCAGCACCACCCAGCGGGGGGTCTCCTACGAGCAGTACTTC. It specifies CATSTTQRGVSYEQYF.

The chain couples TRBV2 to TRBJ2-2; D might be TRBD2 (6 bases). V was cut by 4 bases and J by 4 bases, with 22 bases left in between. The CDR3 extends over 18 amino acids. Germline CDR1 reads SNHLY; CDR2 reads FYNNEI. The CDR3 sequence is CASSVRGGGPGGTGELFF. The DNA of the CDR3 is TGTGCCAGCAGTGTCCGGGGAGGAGGTCCCGGGGGCACCGGGGAGCTGTTTTTT.

With regard to this clone: This CDR3 is also generated by other DNA sequences in the sample. This chain uses TRBV9 with TRBJ1-1; D is undetermined. The CDR3 has 13 amino acids. Trimming pared 0 bases from V and 2 bases from J, leaving 5 bases between. Germline V CDR1 and CDR2: SGDLS, YYNGEE. CDR3 protein: CASSVAVNTEAFF. CDR3 DNA sequence: TGTGCCAGCAGCGTAGCGGTTAACACTGAAGCTTTCTTT.

V usage is TRBV18 and J usage is TRBJ1-1, with D perhaps TRBD1 (6 bases). The CDR3 consists of 16 residues. The germline CDR1 and CDR2 sequences are KGHSH and LQKENI. Trimming took off 2 bases at V and 0 bases at J, with 13 bases between the two ends. The CDR3 nucleotides read TGTGCCAGCTCACCAAAACAGGGTTCCGTGAACACTGAAGCTTTCTTT. It is translated as CASSPKQGSVNTEAFF.

This clone showed up just once. The chain recombines TRBV7-3 with TRBJ2-2, with TRBD2 as a possible D gene (5 bases). The V end was cut by 7 bases, the J end by 5 bases, with 11 bases between. This CDR3 region has 13 residues. Germline CDR1 is SGHTA and CDR2 is FQGTGA. The CDR3: CASNKGGTGELFF. The CDR3 nucleotides read TGTGCCAGCAACAAAGGAGGTACCGGGGAGCTGTTTTTT.

The chain carries TRBV7-3 and TRBJ2-5; D is unclear. The CDR3 contains 14 residues. Germline V gene data show CDR1 as SGHTA and CDR2 as FQGTGA. The germline V and J ends were trimmed by 2 bases and 3 bases, with 10 bases remaining between them. CDR3 loop: CASSLAPNKETQYF. The CDR3 DNA follows: TGTGCCAGCAGCTTAGCCCCAAACAAAGAGACCCAGTACTTC.

This clone appeared a few times. This chain links TRBV5-5 with TRBJ2-2; the D is unclear. The CDR3 runs to 13 residues. V lost 4 bases to trimming and J lost 7 bases, with 11 bases between them. Germline V lookup: CDR1 SGHKS, CDR2 YYEKEE (reference sequence). DNA of the CDR3: TGTGCCAGCAGCGGGCACGATAGCGGGGAGCTGTTTTTT. It is translated as CASSGHDSGELFF.